These 26 T cell receptor beta chains were sequenced from one sample in a study of PD-1 blockade in classical Hodgkin lymphoma. Relapse after autologous stem cell transplantation occurred in every patient, and brentuximab vedotin exposure varied. Assay: immunoSEQ multiplex PCR; the TCRdb copy retains only in-frame clones and omits some. This table holds some 150,000 clones, approximately 80% found once. The source was peripheral blood mononuclear cells (PBMCs), collected before the second cycle of nivolumab. These receptors were collected from a human donor with classical Hodgkin lymphoma.

The chain uses TRBV5-1 and TRBJ1-1, with TRBD1 as a possible D gene (5 bases). Trimming cost V 3 bases and J 1 base, with 16 bases left between them. The CDR3 has 16 residues. Germline CDR1 is SGHRS and CDR2 is YFSETQ. The CDR3 DNA reads TGCGCCAGCAGCTACCGTTTCGCGGGGCCGAACACTGAAGCTTTCTTT. It specifies CASSYRFAGPNTEAFF.

The gene calls are TRBV4-1 and TRBJ1-3; unclear D gene. V dropped 1 base and J dropped 0 bases, with 7 bases sitting between them. The length of the CDR3 is 15 residues. Germline V lookup: CDR1 MGHRA, CDR2 YSYEKL. The CDR3 sequence: CASSQGTNSGNTIYF. The CDR3 coding sequence is TGCGCCAGCAGCCAAGGAACAAACTCTGGAAACACCATATATTTT.

This clone has ten or more counts. This chain connects TRBV5-1 to TRBJ2-2; D uncertain. V was trimmed by 4 bases and J by 5 bases, leaving 6 bases between them. CDR1 and CDR2 (germline): SGHRS, YFSETQ. The CDR3 is 12 residues long. CDR3 sequence reads: CASSPVTGELFF. As DNA, the CDR3 is TGCGCCAGCAGCCCTGTAACCGGGGAGCTGTTTTTT.

The CDR3 loop is CASTTKFPGQGFYGYTF. In nucleotides, the CDR3 is TGTGCCAGTACCACGAAATTCCCGGGACAGGGATTCTATGGCTACACCTTC. The chain combines TRBV19 with TRBJ1-2, with 9 bases fitting TRBD1. This CDR3 spans 17 amino acids. The germline gives CDR1 LNHDA, CDR2 SQIVND (reference sequence). Trimming cost V 7 bases and J 4 bases; bases outside gene matches: 16.

The CDR3 DNA follows: TGCAGTCACGGTCGATACAATGAGCAGTTCTTC. It encodes CSHGRYNEQFF. The rearrangement uses TRBV20-1 and TRBJ2-1; the D is unclear. Trimming shortened V by 8 bases and J by 4 bases, and 9 bases separated the two germline ends. Germline V CDR1 and CDR2: DFQATT, SNEGSKA (reference sequence). The CDR3 runs 11 residues.

This clone has just a few counts. The chain couples TRBV27 to TRBJ2-1; D call uncertain. CDR3 length equals 14 residues. CDR1 is MNHEY and CDR2 is SMNVEV in the germline V gene (reference sequence). V was clipped by 2 bases and J by 6 bases, with 11 bases between them. The CDR3 loop is CASSLVYYTNEQFF. CDR3 DNA: TGTGCCAGCAGTTTAGTCTACTATACCAATGAGCAGTTCTTC.

This clone has just a few counts. The chain joins TRBV11-3 to TRBJ2-2; D is unresolved. The CDR3 extends over 13 amino acids. Germline V gene data show CDR1 as SGHNT and CDR2 as YENEEA. Trimming pared 5 bases from V and 5 bases from J, leaving 9 bases between. The CDR3 DNA reads TGTGCCAGCAGCGCCTTAGCAACCGGGGAGCTGTTTTTT. Its protein product is CASSALATGELFF.

This chain connects TRBV9 to TRBJ2-3, with D hard to call. V was trimmed by 4 bases and J by 1 base, leaving 10 bases between them. Germline-derived CDR1 and CDR2 are SGDLS and YYNGEE. This CDR3 comprises 14 residues. The CDR3 is CASSPLAGTDTQYF. The CDR3 bases are TGTGCCAGCAGCCCATTGGCAGGCACAGATACGCAGTATTTT.

This clone occurred a few times. The V call is TRBV7-2, the J call TRBJ2-3; 8 bases match TRBD2. CDR3 size: 16 residues. J gave up 3 bases and V 4 bases, and 9 bases lay outside the gene matches. CDR1 and CDR2 from the germline V gene are SGHTA and FQGNSA. Written as DNA, the CDR3 is TGTGCCAGCAGCTCAGGGGCGGGGGGAGGTACAGATACGCAGTATTTT. Translated: CASSSGAGGGTDTQYF.

The chain carries TRBV7-9 and TRBJ2-5, with TRBD1 matching over 7 bases. The CDR3 has 15 amino acids. V lost 5 bases to trimming and J lost 5 bases; unmatched junction nucleotides: 11. CDR1 and CDR2 from the germline V gene are SEHNR and FQNEAQ (reference sequence). The CDR3 DNA reads as TGTGCCAGCAGCCCCGGGGCGGTCAGGGGGGAGACCCAGTACTTC. This encodes CASSPGAVRGETQYF.

The genes are TRBV6-4 and TRBJ2-3; 11 nucleotides match TRBD2. Germline assignment: CDR1 MRHNA and CDR2 SNTAGT. V lost 5 bases and J lost 2; bases outside the gene matches: 3. This CDR3 contains 15 residues. The CDR3 sequence is CASSFSGGATDTQYF. The CDR3, as DNA: TGTGCCAGCAGTTTTAGCGGGGGGGCCACAGATACGCAGTATTTT.

The chain employs TRBV21-1 and TRBJ2-3; the table gives TRBD1 as D, unverified against the DNA. TRBV21-1 is a pseudogene. The CDR3 is made up of 15 amino acids. This CDR3 reads CASSTYRGLKDTQYF. CDR3 bases: TGTGCCAGCAGCACATACAGGGGGTTGAAGGATACGCAGTATTTT.

V and J are TRBV27 and TRBJ2-7, with 8 nucleotides matching TRBD1. This CDR3 is built from 14 residues. Germline CDR1 is MNHEY and CDR2 is SMNVEV (reference sequence). J gave up 4 bases and V 2 bases, and 4 bases lay outside the gene matches. The CDR3 nucleotides read TGTGCCAGCAGTTTAGACAGGGGTTTTTACGAGCAGTACTTC. Encoded protein: CASSLDRGFYEQYF.

The chain joins TRBV7-2 to TRBJ1-5; D is perhaps TRBD1 (5 bases). The germline V gene has CDR1 SGHTA and CDR2 FQGNSA. Trimming left V 1 base short and J 2 bases short, with 9 bases between. The CDR3 is made up of 15 amino acids. The CDR3 here is CASSLVVGGNQPQHF. The CDR3 DNA is TGTGCCAGCAGCTTAGTGGTAGGGGGCAATCAGCCCCAGCATTTT.

V is TRBV7-8 and J is TRBJ2-7; the D gene is possibly TRBD1 (6 bases). Germline-derived CDR1 and CDR2 are SGHVS and FQNEAQ. V lost 2 bases and J 7 bases, leaving 24 bases between the germline ends. The CDR3 consists of 17 residues. The CDR3 bases are TGTGCCAGCAGCTTATCCCCCATCAGGGGTAGGTCTGAAGAGCAGTACTTC. Translating gives CASSLSPIRGRSEEQYF.

The chain employs TRBV28 and TRBJ1-4; a weak D match, TRBD1 (5 bases). The CDR3 totals 11 residues. Germline CDR1 is MDHEN and CDR2 is SYDVKM. Trimming stripped 8 bases from V and 17 bases from J, with 18 bases between. CDR3 region: CASGTPRILFF. For the CDR3, the DNA is TGTGCCAGCGGGACCCCGAGAATATTATTTTTT.

The genes are TRBV9 and TRBJ2-1; 8 bases map to TRBD2. The trim removed 4 bases at V and 4 bases at J, leaving 10 bases unmatched. The length of the CDR3 is 16 residues. From germline, CDR1 is SGDLS and CDR2 YYNGEE. CDR3 region: CASSFPRGGLYNEQFF. CDR3 in DNA: TGTGCCAGCAGCTTCCCCCGCGGGGGGCTTTACAATGAGCAGTTCTTC.

V is TRBV7-9 and J is TRBJ1-2, with a possible D match to TRBD1 (6 bases). The CDR3 is 14 residues long. Germline values: CDR1 SEHNR, CDR2 FQNEAQ (reference sequence). Trimming took off 5 bases at V and 5 bases at J, with 15 bases between the two ends. The CDR3 spells CASSPRMGAYGYTF. The CDR3, as DNA: TGTGCCAGCAGCCCCCGTATGGGGGCGTATGGCTACACCTTC.

V gene TRBV6-5 combines with J gene TRBJ1-6; 10 nucleotides line up with TRBD1. This CDR3 contains 14 residues. Germline trimming cut 5 bases from V and 9 bases from J; bases unmatched to any gene: 4. In germline, CDR1 is MNHEY, CDR2 SVGAGI. In DNA, the CDR3 is TGTGCCAGCAGTAGACAGGGGGCTCTTTCACCCCTCCACTTT. Amino acid sequence: CASSRQGALSPLHF.

The chain is built from TRBV7-9 and TRBJ1-5, with 10 bases that match TRBD1. This CDR3 comprises 18 residues. From germline, CDR1 is SEHNR and CDR2 FQNEAQ (reference sequence). V lost 0 bases and J lost 3; bases outside the gene matches: 8. CDR3 region: CASSLAEVGTGANQPQHF. The DNA of the CDR3 is TGTGCCAGCAGCTTAGCGGAAGTAGGGACAGGGGCCAATCAGCCCCAGCATTTT.

CDR3 residues: CASSRNSGGSTDTQYF. The CDR3 bases are TGTGCCAGTTCGCGGAATAGCGGGGGGAGCACAGATACGCAGTATTTT. This sequence joins TRBV19 and TRBJ2-3; 10 positions match TRBD2. J gave up 0 bases and V 8 bases, and 8 bases lay outside the gene matches. CDR1 is LNHDA and CDR2 is SQIVND in the germline V gene (reference sequence). This CDR3 is built from 16 residues.

This clone was recorded only once. The V gene is TRBV27, the J gene TRBJ2-1; no definite D call. Germline CDR1 MNHEY, CDR2 SMNVEV (reference sequence). CDR3 length: 15 residues. Trimming left V 2 bases short and J 0 bases short, with 8 bases between. In DNA, the CDR3 is TGTGCCAGCAGTTTACTGGGCCTCTCCTACAATGAGCAGTTCTTC. It specifies CASSLLGLSYNEQFF.

V usage is TRBV7-9 and J usage is TRBJ2-2, with 10 bases that match TRBD2. J gave up 6 bases and V 3 bases, and 4 bases lay outside the gene matches. The CDR3 is 15 residues long. Germline CDR1 reads SEHNR; CDR2 reads FQNEAQ (reference sequence). The CDR3 here is CASSLASGSSGELFF. CDR3 coding DNA: TGTGCCAGCAGCTTGGCTAGCGGGAGTTCCGGGGAGCTGTTTTTT. The whole variable domain, filled in from reference TRBV7-9 and TRBJ2-2, reads DTGVSQNPRHKITKRGQNVTFRCDPISEHNRLYWYRQTLGQGPEFLTYFQNEAQLEKSRLLSDRFSAERPKGSFSTLEIQRTEQGDSAMYLCASSLASGSSGELFFGEGSRLTVL.

Concerning this clone itself: An end of the junction does not agree with germline; a read error may underlie this. The rearrangement joins TRBV6-1 to TRBJ2-7; 9 bases match TRBD1. This CDR3 comprises 13 residues. From germline, CDR1 is MNHNS and CDR2 SASEGT. CDR3 sequence: CASSRDRAPHREF. The CDR3 DNA reads TGTGCCAGCAGCCGGGACAGGGCCCCCCACCGGGAATTC.

V usage is TRBV5-6 and J usage is TRBJ1-6; D gene uncertain. The CDR3 runs 14 residues. The V and J ends lost 1 base and 10 bases respectively, with 12 bases between them. Germline V gene data show CDR1 as SGHDT and CDR2 as YYEEEE. CDR3 loop: CASSLYGLGSPLHF. The DNA for the CDR3 is TGTGCCAGCAGCTTGTACGGGTTGGGCTCACCCCTCCACTTT.

This clone occurred a few times. V gene TRBV11-3 combines with J gene TRBJ2-1; D tentatively fits TRBD1 or TRBD2 (6 bases each). From germline, CDR1 is SGHNT and CDR2 YENEEA. The V end was cut by 3 bases, the J end by 3 bases, with 9 bases between. There are 14 residues in the CDR3. As DNA, the CDR3 is TGTGCCAGCAGCTTGGAGGGGGGCTACAATGAGCAGTTCTTC. Protein product: CASSLEGGYNEQFF.